Listed below are T cell receptor beta chains from one sample, sequenced in a study of T cells in Graves' hyperthyroidism and ophthalmopathy. TCRdb itself ran the multiplex PCR reads through MiXCR, one entry per CDR3 protein. Of more than 45,000 distinct CDR3 sequences in the sample, 40% to 55% were seen once. The sequenced material came from blood. The receptors originated from a woman in her 30s with Graves' ophthalmopathy. CDR3s include the opening cysteine and the closing phenylalanine or tryptophan. The order of the fields is CDR3 protein, CDR3 DNA, CDR3 length, J gene, D gene, clone size, V gene. A D gene is named only where the DNA matches it firmly. A row's size may be missing; if present it is once, few, many or a size class.

CDR3aa: CASSLGRRGLEQYF
CDR3nt: TGTGCCAGCAGTTTAGGTCGGAGGGGTCTCGAGCAGTACTTC
len: 14
j_gene: TRBJ2-7
d_gene: -
abundance: many
v_gene: TRBV27

CDR3aa: CASSSTQGGGTDTQYF
CDR3nt: TGTGCCAGCAGCTCGACTCAGGGTGGTGGCACAGATACGCAGTATTTT
len: 16
j_gene: TRBJ2-3
d_gene: -
abundance: -
v_gene: TRBV7-9

CDR3aa: CASSIWGGDTEAFF
CDR3nt: TGTGCCAGTAGTATTTGGGGTGGTGACACTGAAGCTTTCTTT
len: 14
j_gene: TRBJ1-1
d_gene: -
abundance: many
v_gene: TRBV19

CDR3aa: CASSYLLAGHNEQFF
CDR3nt: TGTGCCAGCAGTTATTTACTAGCGGGCCACAATGAGCAGTTCTTC
len: 15
j_gene: TRBJ2-1
d_gene: TRBD2
abundance: many
v_gene: TRBV12-3/TRBV12-4

CDR3aa: CASSPDSSYNSPLHF
CDR3nt: TGTGCCAGCAGTCCCGATAGCTCCTATAATTCACCCCTCCACTTT
len: 15
j_gene: TRBJ1-6
d_gene: -
abundance: many
v_gene: TRBV28

CDR3aa: CASKSATGARGYTF
CDR3nt: TGTGCCAGCAAGAGTGCCACAGGGGCAAGGGGCTACACCTTC
len: 14
j_gene: TRBJ1-2
d_gene: TRBD1
abundance: once
v_gene: TRBV2

CDR3aa: CDSSEGSEKLFF
CDR3nt: TGTGACAGCAGTGAGGGAAGTGAAAAACTGTTTTTT
len: 12
j_gene: TRBJ1-4
d_gene: -
abundance: -
v_gene: TRBV6-1

CDR3aa: CASSSNVEGVTQYF
CDR3nt: TGCGCCAGCAGCTCAAACGTCGAAGGTGTGACCCAGTACTTC
len: 14
j_gene: TRBJ2-5
d_gene: -
abundance: many
v_gene: TRBV5-1

CDR3aa: CASSLVGVYEQYF
CDR3nt: TGCGCCAGTAGCTTGGTTGGCGTCTACGAGCAGTACTTC
len: 13
j_gene: TRBJ2-7
d_gene: -
abundance: -
v_gene: TRBV5-1

CDR3aa: CAWSVGGGYEQYF
CDR3nt: TGTGCCTGGAGTGTGGGGGGCGGCTACGAGCAGTACTTC
len: 13
j_gene: TRBJ2-7
d_gene: -
abundance: many
v_gene: TRBV30

CDR3aa: CSARMPRQGPTYF
CDR3nt: TGCAGTGCTAGAATGCCTAGGCAGGGACCTACCTATTTT
len: 13
j_gene: TRBJ2-3
d_gene: -
abundance: -
v_gene: TRBV20-1

CDR3aa: CASSLDPTDSPLHF
CDR3nt: TGTGCCAGCAGCTTAGATCCCACCGATTCACCCCTCCACTTT
len: 14
j_gene: TRBJ1-6
d_gene: -
abundance: many
v_gene: TRBV11-2

CDR3aa: CASSPGGAFNYEQFF
CDR3nt: TGTGCCAGCAGCCCAGGGGGGGCCTTCAACTATGAGCAGTTCTTC
len: 15
j_gene: TRBJ2-1
d_gene: -
abundance: -
v_gene: TRBV5-4

CDR3aa: CASSPPGMNTEAFF
CDR3nt: TGTGCCAGCAGTCCACCAGGGATGAACACTGAAGCTTTCTTT
len: 14
j_gene: TRBJ1-1
d_gene: -
abundance: -
v_gene: TRBV28

CDR3aa: CASSVGGADEKLFF
CDR3nt: TGTGCCAGCAGCGTAGGAGGGGCCGATGAAAAACTGTTTTTT
len: 14
j_gene: TRBJ1-4
d_gene: -
abundance: many
v_gene: TRBV9

CDR3aa: CASPPGGGVGGYTF
CDR3nt: TGTGCCAGCCCCCCGGGGGGGGGAGTCGGGGGCTACACCTTC
len: 14
j_gene: TRBJ1-2
d_gene: -
abundance: -
v_gene: TRBV7-3

CDR3aa: CASSIRTTGGSAFF
CDR3nt: TGTGCCAGCAGTATCAGAACGACAGGGGGGTCAGCTTTCTTT
len: 14
j_gene: TRBJ1-1
d_gene: TRBD1
abundance: many
v_gene: TRBV19

CDR3aa: CASSIYLCSVEGGQGAIDEQYF
CDR3nt: -
len: 22
j_gene: TRBJ2-7
d_gene: -
abundance: -
v_gene: TRBV25-1

CDR3aa: CASRLPGQGRQPQHF
CDR3nt: TGTGCCAGCAGACTCCCGGGACAGGGTCGACAGCCCCAGCATTTT
len: 15
j_gene: TRBJ1-5
d_gene: TRBD1
abundance: many
v_gene: TRBV28

CDR3aa: CASSTTGAGLETQHF
CDR3nt: TGTGCCAGTAGTACCACTGGGGCGGGGCTGGAGACCCAGCATTTT
len: 15
j_gene: TRBJ1-5
d_gene: -
abundance: -
v_gene: TRBV19

CDR3aa: CSAERGAANEKLFF
CDR3nt: TGCAGTGCGGAGCGGGGGGCAGCTAATGAAAAACTGTTTTTT
len: 14
j_gene: TRBJ1-4
d_gene: -
abundance: -
v_gene: TRBV20-1

CDR3aa: CSARHKGDGYYEQYF
CDR3nt: TGCAGTGCTAGGCACAAAGGGGACGGCTACTACGAGCAGTACTTC
len: 15
j_gene: TRBJ2-7
d_gene: -
abundance: -
v_gene: TRBV20-1

CDR3aa: CASSQPGTSGYNEQFF
CDR3nt: TGCGCCAGCAGCCAGCCCGGGACTAGCGGCTACAATGAGCAGTTCTTC
len: 16
j_gene: TRBJ2-1
d_gene: TRBD2
abundance: many
v_gene: TRBV4-1

CDR3aa: CASSLGTGYNEQFF
CDR3nt: TGCGCCAGCAGCTTGGGGACAGGATACAATGAGCAGTTCTTC
len: 14
j_gene: TRBJ2-1
d_gene: TRBD1
abundance: many
v_gene: TRBV5-1

CDR3aa: CASSYGTGHSGNTIYF
CDR3nt: TGTGCCAGCAGTTACGGGACAGGCCACTCTGGAAACACCATATATTTT
len: 16
j_gene: TRBJ1-3
d_gene: TRBD1
abundance: many
v_gene: TRBV6-6

CDR3aa: CASSPGHGREQYF
CDR3nt: TGTGCCAGCAGCCCGGGACATGGTCGCGAGCAGTACTTC
len: 13
j_gene: TRBJ2-7
d_gene: -
abundance: -
v_gene: TRBV6-4

CDR3aa: CASSQENHFNYGYTF
CDR3nt: TGCGCCAGCAGCCAAGAAAATCACTTCAACTATGGCTACACCTTC
len: 15
j_gene: TRBJ1-2
d_gene: -
abundance: many
v_gene: TRBV4-1

CDR3aa: CASSHASGNRTDTQYF
CDR3nt: TGTGCCAGCAGCCATGCTAGCGGGAACAGGACAGATACGCAGTATTTT
len: 16
j_gene: TRBJ2-3
d_gene: TRBD2
abundance: -
v_gene: TRBV3-1

CDR3aa: CASSGDRDIF
CDR3nt: TGTGCCAGCAGCGGAGACAGGGATATATTT
len: 10
j_gene: TRBJ1-1
d_gene: TRBD1
abundance: many
v_gene: TRBV5-4

CDR3aa: CSTGLAPYNEQFF
CDR3nt: TGCAGCACAGGGCTAGCCCCTTACAATGAGCAGTTCTTC
len: 13
j_gene: TRBJ2-1
d_gene: -
abundance: -
v_gene: TRBV29-1

CDR3aa: CAISENTGRYGYTF
CDR3nt: TGTGCCATCAGTGAGAATACAGGGAGGTATGGCTACACCTTC
len: 14
j_gene: TRBJ1-2
d_gene: -
abundance: medium-sized
v_gene: TRBV10-3

CDR3aa: CATSYPGEGLGEQFF
CDR3nt: TGCGCCACCTCTTATCCGGGGGAGGGCCTCGGTGAGCAATTCTTC
len: 15
j_gene: TRBJ2-1
d_gene: TRBD2
abundance: -
v_gene: TRBV10-1

CDR3aa: CASSYSEGTGELFF
CDR3nt: TGTGCCAGCAGCTACAGTGAGGGGACCGGGGAGCTGTTTTTT
len: 14
j_gene: TRBJ2-2
d_gene: -
abundance: -
v_gene: TRBV2

CDR3aa: CASIPFRGRRGGEAFF
CDR3nt: TGTGCCAGCATCCCTTTCAGAGGGCGTCGGGGGGGTGAAGCTTTCTTT
len: 16
j_gene: TRBJ1-1
d_gene: -
abundance: -
v_gene: TRBV7-9

CDR3aa: CASGAGAYEQYF
CDR3nt: TGTGCCAGCGGGGCCGGCGCCTACGAGCAGTACTTC
len: 12
j_gene: TRBJ2-7
d_gene: -
abundance: -
v_gene: TRBV2

CDR3aa: CASSPAKIAGGEDTQYF
CDR3nt: TGTGCCAGCAGCCCAGCAAAGATAGCGGGAGGGGAGGATACGCAGTATTTT
len: 17
j_gene: TRBJ2-3
d_gene: TRBD2
abundance: -
v_gene: TRBV7-2

CDR3aa: CASSVGSDDVHSPLHF
CDR3nt: TGTGCCAGCAGCGTAGGGAGTGATGATGTTCATTCACCCCTCCACTTT
len: 16
j_gene: TRBJ1-6
d_gene: -
abundance: few
v_gene: TRBV9

CDR3aa: CASQDRTSGELFF
CDR3nt: TGCGCCAGCCAAGATCGGACTAGCGGGGAGCTGTTTTTT
len: 13
j_gene: TRBJ2-2
d_gene: TRBD2
abundance: few
v_gene: TRBV10-2

CDR3aa: CASAYYEQYF
CDR3nt: TGTGCCAGCGCATACTACGAGCAGTACTTC
len: 10
j_gene: TRBJ2-7
d_gene: -
abundance: many
v_gene: TRBV28

CDR3aa: CASSALSLAEETQYF
CDR3nt: TGTGCCAGCAGCGCCCTTTCACTAGCAGAGGAGACCCAGTACTTC
len: 15
j_gene: TRBJ2-5
d_gene: -
abundance: many
v_gene: TRBV9

CDR3aa: CASSLSGTTGNTIYF
CDR3nt: TGTGCCAGCAGCTTATCCGGGACAACTGGAAACACCATATATTTT
len: 15
j_gene: TRBJ1-3
d_gene: -
abundance: -
v_gene: TRBV7-2

CDR3aa: CSASRLTLSLYEQYF
CDR3nt: TGCAGTGCTAGCAGACTCACCCTTAGTCTCTACGAGCAGTACTTC
len: 15
j_gene: TRBJ2-7
d_gene: -
abundance: many
v_gene: TRBV20-1

CDR3aa: CASSVEGRGYNEQFF
CDR3nt: TGTGCCAGCAGCGTAGAAGGCAGGGGGTACAATGAGCAGTTCTTC
len: 15
j_gene: TRBJ2-1
d_gene: TRBD1
abundance: many
v_gene: TRBV9

CDR3aa: CASSLGGTSGRANEQFF
CDR3nt: TGTGCCAGCAGCTTGGGGGGGACTAGCGGGAGGGCCAATGAGCAGTTCTTC
len: 17
j_gene: TRBJ2-1
d_gene: TRBD2
abundance: many
v_gene: TRBV7-3

CDR3aa: CASSSQGDQPQHF
CDR3nt: TGTGCCAGCAGCTCCCAGGGTGATCAGCCCCAGCATTTT
len: 13
j_gene: TRBJ1-5
d_gene: -
abundance: many
v_gene: TRBV5-5

CDR3aa: CASSATGEYNEQFF
CDR3nt: TGTGCCAGCAGCGCGACAGGGGAATACAATGAGCAGTTCTTC
len: 14
j_gene: TRBJ2-1
d_gene: TRBD1
abundance: -
v_gene: TRBV6-4

CDR3aa: CASSSVGNTEAFF
CDR3nt: TGTGCCAGCAGTTCGGTCGGGAACACTGAAGCTTTCTTT
len: 13
j_gene: TRBJ1-1
d_gene: -
abundance: -
v_gene: TRBV6-6

CDR3aa: CSADGASPYEQYF
CDR3nt: TGCAGCGCCGACGGGGCGAGCCCCTACGAGCAGTACTTC
len: 13
j_gene: TRBJ2-7
d_gene: -
abundance: -
v_gene: TRBV29-1

CDR3aa: CASRQRDRGAYEQYF
CDR3nt: TGTGCCAGCCGACAACGGGACAGGGGAGCCTACGAGCAGTACTTC
len: 15
j_gene: TRBJ2-7
d_gene: TRBD1
abundance: many
v_gene: TRBV6-1

CDR3aa: CASSLGQGGGYTF
CDR3nt: TGTGCCAGCAGTTTAGGCCAGGGTGGTGGCTACACCTTC
len: 13
j_gene: TRBJ1-2
d_gene: -
abundance: many
v_gene: TRBV28

CDR3aa: CASSLTGSGYTGELFF
CDR3nt: TGTGCCAGCAGCTTAACGGGTAGCGGCTACACCGGGGAGCTGTTTTTT
len: 16
j_gene: TRBJ2-2
d_gene: -
abundance: many
v_gene: TRBV7-3

CDR3aa: CASSPRAGTDTQYF
CDR3nt: TGTGCCAGCAGCCCCCGAGCGGGCACAGATACGCAGTATTTT
len: 14
j_gene: TRBJ2-3
d_gene: -
abundance: -
v_gene: TRBV7-3

CDR3aa: CASSPRARDEQYF
CDR3nt: TGTGCCAGCAGCCCGCGGGCCAGGGACGAGCAGTACTTC
len: 13
j_gene: TRBJ2-7
d_gene: -
abundance: -
v_gene: TRBV7-3

CDR3aa: CASTDKQGAGSYTF
CDR3nt: TGTGCCAGCACTGATAAACAGGGCGCGGGGAGCTACACCTTC
len: 14
j_gene: TRBJ1-2
d_gene: -
abundance: many
v_gene: TRBV6-5

CDR3aa: CASSQEGTGGNTEAFF
CDR3nt: TGCGCCAGCAGCCAAGAGGGGACAGGGGGGAACACTGAAGCTTTCTTT
len: 16
j_gene: TRBJ1-1
d_gene: TRBD1
abundance: many
v_gene: TRBV4-1

CDR3aa: CASTGHSGASVLTF
CDR3nt: TGTGCCAGCACAGGCCACTCCGGGGCCAGCGTCCTGACTTTC
len: 14
j_gene: TRBJ2-6
d_gene: -
abundance: -
v_gene: TRBV28

CDR3aa: CASSLALNTEAFF
CDR3nt: TGTGCCAGCAGCTTGGCACTGAACACTGAAGCTTTCTTT
len: 13
j_gene: TRBJ1-1
d_gene: -
abundance: many
v_gene: TRBV7-6

CDR3aa: CTSSESTIQGTQYF
CDR3nt: TGTACCAGCAGTGAATCCACCATTCAAGGGACCCAGTACTTC
len: 14
j_gene: TRBJ2-5
d_gene: -
abundance: -
v_gene: TRBV25-1

CDR3aa: CSAGANVLTF
CDR3nt: TGCAGTGCTGGGGCCAACGTCCTGACTTTC
len: 10
j_gene: TRBJ2-6
d_gene: -
abundance: few
v_gene: TRBV20-1